This T cell receptor (beta chain) derives from a study of cytomegalovirus exposure and HLA in healthy donors. Study-wide findings and caveats: The investigators catalogued about 170 TCR beta chains as cytomegalovirus-associated. Most likely, a cluster of highly shared sequence variants arose as a sequencing artifact.

CDR1 is SGHTA, CDR2 FQGNSA, per germline. Unmatched junction bases numbered 6, after V lost 5 bases and J lost 4 bases. CDR3 size: 14 residues. Primers included in the PCR were 60 Vbeta and 13 Jbeta primers. Profiling relied on immunoSEQ multiplex PCR, and the TCRdb table lists in-frame clones only, not all of them. The data show around 150,000 clones, around 84% seen once. Comment on this clone: Its specificity is not known.

This receptor was taken from a boy aged 2-9 years in good health and CMV-seronegative. Sequencing was carried out using PBMCs. V usage is TRBV7-2 and J usage is TRBJ2-3, with 7 bases identical to TRBD2. This chain's CDR3 is CASSERREADTQYF. The CDR3 coding sequence is TGTGCCAGCAGCGAACGACGGGAGGCAGATACGCAGTATTTT.